These T cell receptor beta chains were read from a single sample in a study of CD8+ T cells in alopecia areata. The assay was immunoSEQ multiplex PCR, and TCRdb's table has in-frame clones only and misses some. The sample shows 150,000 to 250,000 clones, roughly 64% of them seen only once. This specimen consisted of CD4+ T cells sorted from blood, obtained at week 24, from a patient treated with tofacitinib. All receptors derive from a human donor with alopecia areata. Each CDR3 is given with its conserved first and last residue. Each record gives: clone size, J gene, D gene, V gene, CDR3 DNA, CDR3 protein. The D gene is left open where the match is weak. Size is stated for part of the rows, as once, few or many counts, or as a class when the clone is expanded.

clone_size: once
j_call: TRBJ1-6
d_call: NA
v_call: TRBV2
cdr3_nt: TGTGCCAGCTCTGGAGATTCACCCCTCCACTTT
cdr3_aa: CASSGDSPLHF

clone_size: NA
j_call: TRBJ2-1
d_call: NA
v_call: TRBV6-5
cdr3_nt: TGTGCCAGCAGTTACACCAATGAGCAGTTCTTC
cdr3_aa: CASSYTNEQFF

clone_size: NA
j_call: TRBJ2-7
d_call: NA
v_call: TRBV27
cdr3_nt: TGTGCCAGCAGTTTTCAAGGACCCTACGAGCAGTACTTC
cdr3_aa: CASSFQGPYEQYF

clone_size: NA
j_call: TRBJ2-3
d_call: NA
v_call: TRBV29-1
cdr3_nt: TGCAGCGTTGCACCGACAGATACGCAGTATTTT
cdr3_aa: CSVAPTDTQYF

clone_size: few
j_call: TRBJ1-2
d_call: NA
v_call: TRBV29-1
cdr3_nt: TGCAGCGTTGAGTCAGGGGCTCATGGCTACACCTTC
cdr3_aa: CSVESGAHGYTF

clone_size: few
j_call: TRBJ2-1
d_call: TRBD2
v_call: TRBV7-2
cdr3_nt: TGTGCCAGCAGCATGGGACTAGCGGGTAACAATGAGCAGTTCTTC
cdr3_aa: CASSMGLAGNNEQFF

clone_size: NA
j_call: TRBJ2-7
d_call: NA
v_call: TRBV4-2
cdr3_nt: TGTGCCAGCAGCCCCCGGGACACTTCCTACGAGCAGTACTTC
cdr3_aa: CASSPRDTSYEQYF

clone_size: NA
j_call: TRBJ2-4
d_call: NA
v_call: TRBV30
cdr3_nt: TGTGCCTGGAGTGGGTTCGGGAACATTCAGTACTTC
cdr3_aa: CAWSGFGNIQYF

clone_size: NA
j_call: TRBJ2-3
d_call: TRBD2
v_call: TRBV5-1
cdr3_nt: TGCGCCAGCGGCCGAATCGGAGCGGGGACAGATACGCAGTATTTT
cdr3_aa: CASGRIGAGTDTQYF

clone_size: NA
j_call: TRBJ2-7
d_call: NA
v_call: TRBV28
cdr3_nt: TGTGCCAGCAGCGCCGCGATAACCTACGAGCAGTACTTC
cdr3_aa: CASSAAITYEQYF

clone_size: NA
j_call: TRBJ2-3
d_call: NA
v_call: TRBV30
cdr3_nt: TGTGCCTGGAGTCTCGCAGATACGCAGTATTTT
cdr3_aa: CAWSLADTQYF

clone_size: few
j_call: TRBJ2-7
d_call: NA
v_call: TRBV5-6
cdr3_nt: TGTGCCAGCAGCTTTAACGGTCCCTACGAGCAGTACTTC
cdr3_aa: CASSFNGPYEQYF

clone_size: NA
j_call: TRBJ2-3
d_call: NA
v_call: TRBV28
cdr3_nt: TGTGCCAGCAGGCCGAGCGAGGGGTCGGGAGCAGATACGCAGTATTTT
cdr3_aa: CASRPSEGSGADTQYF

clone_size: NA
j_call: TRBJ1-2
d_call: NA
v_call: TRBV29-1
cdr3_nt: TGCAGCGTTGAAGTGGGGGTGGATGGCTACACCTTC
cdr3_aa: CSVEVGVDGYTF

clone_size: NA
j_call: TRBJ1-5
d_call: NA
v_call: TRBV7-2
cdr3_nt: TGTGCCAGCAGCTTAGCGAGCCAGGGGTATAGCAATCAGCCCCAGCATTTT
cdr3_aa: CASSLASQGYSNQPQHF

clone_size: many
j_call: TRBJ2-7
d_call: NA
v_call: TRBV2
cdr3_nt: TGTGCCGGGGGGACAGCTTTCTACGAGCAGTACTTC
cdr3_aa: CAGGTAFYEQYF

clone_size: NA
j_call: TRBJ2-7
d_call: TRBD2
v_call: TRBV13
cdr3_nt: TGTGCCAGCAGCTCGAGACTAGCCTCCTACGAGCAGTACTTC
cdr3_aa: CASSSRLASYEQYF

clone_size: NA
j_call: TRBJ2-5
d_call: TRBD2
v_call: TRBV25-1
cdr3_nt: TGTGCCAGCGGACCTAGCGGGAGGGTCCAAGAGACCCAGTACTTC
cdr3_aa: CASGPSGRVQETQYF

clone_size: NA
j_call: TRBJ2-7
d_call: NA
v_call: TRBV14
cdr3_nt: TGTGCCAGCAGCCTAATGGGCGGCCCCTACGAGCAGTACTTC
cdr3_aa: CASSLMGGPYEQYF

clone_size: NA
j_call: TRBJ2-2
d_call: TRBD1
v_call: TRBV4-1
cdr3_nt: TGCGCCAGCAGCCAAGATTGGGACAGGGGGCCTGTTACCGGGGAGCTGTTTTTT
cdr3_aa: CASSQDWDRGPVTGELFF

clone_size: NA
j_call: TRBJ2-7
d_call: NA
v_call: TRBV5-4
cdr3_nt: TGTGCCAGCAGCTTTAGCCCCGACTACGAGCAGTACTTC
cdr3_aa: CASSFSPDYEQYF

clone_size: few
j_call: TRBJ2-1
d_call: NA
v_call: TRBV14
cdr3_nt: TGTGCCAGCAGCCACTTCACTAGCCATGAGCAGTTCTTC
cdr3_aa: CASSHFTSHEQFF

clone_size: NA
j_call: TRBJ2-5
d_call: NA
v_call: TRBV9
cdr3_nt: TGTGCCAGCAGCGTAGACCCAGGGGCAGAGACCCAGTACTTC
cdr3_aa: CASSVDPGAETQYF

clone_size: NA
j_call: TRBJ2-5
d_call: TRBD1
v_call: TRBV10-3
cdr3_nt: TGTGCCATCAGTGAGGGGACAGGGGGCCGAGAGACCCAGTACTTC
cdr3_aa: CAISEGTGGRETQYF

clone_size: NA
j_call: TRBJ1-2
d_call: NA
v_call: TRBV9
cdr3_nt: TGTGCCAGCAGCGTAGGAGGCAGGGACGACTATGGCTACACCTTC
cdr3_aa: CASSVGGRDDYGYTF

clone_size: NA
j_call: TRBJ2-7
d_call: NA
v_call: TRBV7-8
cdr3_nt: TGTGCCAGCAGCAATGGACCGGGACAAGAGGCGCGGCAGTACTTC
cdr3_aa: CASSNGPGQEARQYF

clone_size: few
j_call: TRBJ2-3
d_call: NA
v_call: TRBV7-9
cdr3_nt: TGTGCCAGCAGCGCGACCAGGGATACGCAGTATTTT
cdr3_aa: CASSATRDTQYF

clone_size: NA
j_call: TRBJ2-5
d_call: TRBD1
v_call: TRBV30
cdr3_nt: TGTGCCTTCCTACAGGGGAGCCAAGAGACCCAGTACTTC
cdr3_aa: CAFLQGSQETQYF

clone_size: few
j_call: TRBJ1-1
d_call: NA
v_call: TRBV5-1
cdr3_nt: TGCGCCAGCAGCTTGGCCCGGAAAGGGGGGACTGGGGTGAACACTGAAGCTTTCTTT
cdr3_aa: CASSLARKGGTGVNTEAFF

clone_size: NA
j_call: TRBJ2-1
d_call: TRBD2
v_call: TRBV5-1
cdr3_nt: TGCGCCAGCAGCCAGGGACTAGCGGGAGTCAATGAGCAGTTCTTC
cdr3_aa: CASSQGLAGVNEQFF

clone_size: NA
j_call: TRBJ2-7
d_call: NA
v_call: TRBV19
cdr3_nt: TGTGCCAGTACTGACAGGGAGGCTGAGTACTTC
cdr3_aa: CASTDREAEYF

clone_size: NA
j_call: TRBJ2-1
d_call: NA
v_call: TRBV7-9
cdr3_nt: TGTGCCAGCAGCTTAGCGAGTACAGTTAACAATGAGCAGTTCTTC
cdr3_aa: CASSLASTVNNEQFF

clone_size: few
j_call: TRBJ2-2
d_call: NA
v_call: TRBV28
cdr3_nt: TGTGCCAGCAGTTTAGACGGGTCTCTCAACACCGGGGAGCTGTTTTTT
cdr3_aa: CASSLDGSLNTGELFF

clone_size: NA
j_call: TRBJ1-5
d_call: TRBD1
v_call: TRBV30
cdr3_nt: TGTGCCTGGAGCCGACAGGGGGGTCAGCCCCAGCATTTT
cdr3_aa: CAWSRQGGQPQHF

clone_size: once
j_call: TRBJ1-1
d_call: NA
v_call: TRBV28
cdr3_nt: TGTGCCAGCAGTGGGCGGTTTAACACTGAAGCTTTCTTT
cdr3_aa: CASSGRFNTEAFF

clone_size: NA
j_call: TRBJ2-1
d_call: NA
v_call: TRBV27
cdr3_nt: TGTGCCAGCAGGGCTAGGGGTGAGCCCTCCTACAATGAGCAGTTCTTC
cdr3_aa: CASRARGEPSYNEQFF

clone_size: NA
j_call: TRBJ1-1
d_call: NA
v_call: TRBV30
cdr3_nt: TGTGCCTGGAGTAACACTGAAGCTTTCTTT
cdr3_aa: CAWSNTEAFF

clone_size: once
j_call: TRBJ2-3
d_call: NA
v_call: TRBV6-5
cdr3_nt: TGTGCCAGCAGTTACTCGGGCAGCCTAACAGATACGCAGTATTTT
cdr3_aa: CASSYSGSLTDTQYF

clone_size: NA
j_call: TRBJ1-5
d_call: NA
v_call: TRBV2
cdr3_nt: TGTGCCAGCAGGGCACAGGGCCAGCCCCAGCATTTT
cdr3_aa: CASRAQGQPQHF

clone_size: NA
j_call: TRBJ1-2
d_call: TRBD1
v_call: TRBV15
cdr3_nt: TGTGCCACCAGCAGACAAAGACAGGGGGATGGCTACACCTTC
cdr3_aa: CATSRQRQGDGYTF

clone_size: NA
j_call: TRBJ2-5
d_call: NA
v_call: TRBV6-5
cdr3_nt: TGTGCCAGCAGTTACTCGGTACTAGCTCAAGAGACCCAGTACTTC
cdr3_aa: CASSYSVLAQETQYF

clone_size: NA
j_call: TRBJ1-5
d_call: NA
v_call: TRBV7-2
cdr3_nt: TGTGCCAGCAGCTTATGGGCTGGGGTTAGCAATCAGCCCCAGCATTTT
cdr3_aa: CASSLWAGVSNQPQHF

clone_size: NA
j_call: TRBJ1-5
d_call: NA
v_call: TRBV15
cdr3_nt: TGTGCCACCAGCAGTGGGGGGGTCCAGCCCCAGCATTTT
cdr3_aa: CATSSGGVQPQHF

clone_size: NA
j_call: TRBJ2-3
d_call: NA
v_call: TRBV7-2
cdr3_nt: TGTGCCAGCTCTGGACCCGGTGATGGAGATACGCAGTATTTT
cdr3_aa: CASSGPGDGDTQYF

clone_size: NA
j_call: TRBJ1-2
d_call: NA
v_call: TRBV29-1
cdr3_nt: TGCAGCGTCTGGGAGGGGTCGGGGTATGGCTACACCTTC
cdr3_aa: CSVWEGSGYGYTF

clone_size: NA
j_call: TRBJ2-5
d_call: TRBD1
v_call: TRBV9
cdr3_nt: TGTGCCAGCAGCGTAGCGGCCAGGGGGGAGACCCAGTACTTC
cdr3_aa: CASSVAARGETQYF

clone_size: NA
j_call: TRBJ1-4
d_call: TRBD1
v_call: TRBV27
cdr3_nt: TGTGCCAGCAGTCTCCGGAGACAGGGAGAAAAACTGTTTTTT
cdr3_aa: CASSLRRQGEKLFF

clone_size: NA
j_call: TRBJ2-4
d_call: TRBD1
v_call: TRBV29-1
cdr3_nt: TGCAGCGTTCGGGACAGGGATCGCATTCAGTACTTC
cdr3_aa: CSVRDRDRIQYF

clone_size: NA
j_call: TRBJ2-7
d_call: NA
v_call: TRBV29-1
cdr3_nt: TGCAGCGTTGAAGCGCAGGGGGGGATCTACGAGCAGTACTTC
cdr3_aa: CSVEAQGGIYEQYF

clone_size: NA
j_call: TRBJ2-3
d_call: NA
v_call: TRBV6-5
cdr3_nt: TGTGCCAGCAGTGAAGGGAACCACCTGGATACGCAGTATTTT
cdr3_aa: CASSEGNHLDTQYF

clone_size: NA
j_call: TRBJ1-5
d_call: NA
v_call: TRBV7-9
cdr3_nt: TGTGCCAGCAGCTTATTGGACTCAAATCAGCCCCAGCATTTT
cdr3_aa: CASSLLDSNQPQHF